These T cell receptor beta chains were read from a single sample in a study of blood T cell repertoires in COVID-19. Sequencing used immunoSEQ multiplex PCR; TCRdb keeps in-frame clones, though not all of them. The sample contains about 64,000 clones, roughly 93% of which appear only once. Sequencing was carried out using peripheral blood. Receptors originate from a human donor in a cohort sampled during active COVID-19. Each CDR3 is given without its conserved first and last residue. Each record gives: CDR3 protein, clone size, V gene. Size tells how often a clone was seen (once, few, many) or the class of an expanded clone, and some rows leave it out.

ATQGGYGYT,once,TRBV24-1
ASSLSGGRTSTDTQY,once,TRBV4-2
ASSLDGSGNNEQF,-,TRBV5-1
AISRKGFGSPLH,-,TRBV19
ASSINRGGPLGANVLT,-,TRBV19
ASSLPDSSYGYT,-,TRBV28
ASSQEISLDRGPNYPLH,-,TRBV4-3
ASSKLGGGAYEQY,-,TRBV21-1
ASSSPAGQPPSYNEQF,-,TRBV4-1
ASSPRTSGKETQY,-,TRBV7-6
ASSLRTGGTGELF,once,TRBV7-2
ASSPGQSHYGYT,-,TRBV7-2
ASGLTTTYNEQF,-,TRBV12-5
ASRGQQPTQNIQY,once,TRBV6-5
ASSLGGDRSKDTYEQY,-,TRBV7-4
ASSQGDRTYEQY,few,TRBV3-1/TRBV3-2
SASGGRARETQY,-,TRBV20-1
ASSLSSGRAYNEQF,-,TRBV13
ASSFSGQMF,-,TRBV28
ASAWLGQGGYT,once,TRBV19
ASSQGGVGGYT,-,TRBV28
ASSPQGTNSPLH,-,TRBV18
ASSQGVGRVSNEQF,-,TRBV3-1/TRBV3-2
ASSFLAGGSYNEQF,-,TRBV11-3
ASSLTSGTYNEQF,-,TRBV7-2
ASSRPGGEFYEQY,-,TRBV11-3
ASSSGQARPMNTEAF,-,TRBV9
ASSQGRGLAETEDTQY,-,TRBV4-2
ASSPGLAGGGGFTDTQY,-,TRBV11-3
ASRGPSEGYETQY,-,TRBV7-3
ASEPGGEGAF,-,TRBV5-4
ASSPRTLAGANEQF,-,TRBV7-2
ASSVDPGQGEDTQY,-,TRBV9
ASSILAEHNEQF,-,TRBV19
ASSLLAGDSYEQY,-,TRBV27
ASSIRPRKGDTGELF,-,TRBV19
ASIRDRERNQPQH,-,TRBV19
ASSLADRGSDTQY,-,TRBV13
ASSSPDSTGELF,-,TRBV11-2
ASRAIAGTGGTEAF,-,TRBV28
ASSLRTKGIQMNTEAF,-,TRBV19
ASSGVLAGVQETQY,-,TRBV4-2
ASSLEGREETQY,-,TRBV11-3
AISGPQGNQPQH,-,TRBV10-3
ASSLLTGSAHEQY,-,TRBV5-6
ASSAGLAGGPNYEQY,once,TRBV19
ASSLDQDSNYGYT,-,TRBV7-2
SVDPSGGTDTQY,-,TRBV29-1
ASSTLQGGNEQF,-,TRBV7-2
ASSIASGRTDTQY,-,TRBV19
ASSSFRLDSIHYEQY,-,TRBV5-6